Below, 7 T cell receptor beta chains from the same sample are listed, as sequenced in a study of T cell repertoires in cytomegalovirus infection. MiXCR, run by TCRdb on the reads, gives a single entry per CDR3 protein. The sample has a few hundred thousand distinct CDR3 sequences; 12% to 15% are singletons. The sequenced material came from PBMCs. Every receptor here comes from a human donor in good health (CMV status not recorded). Some clones in this sample may be carry-over from other donors' samples.

This clonotype was counted many times. This chain connects TRBV5-1 to TRBJ2-3, with a possible D match to TRBD2 (6 bases). V was shortened by 0 bases and J by 6 bases, with 11 bases between the two germline ends. The CDR3 is made up of 14 amino acids. Per the germline V gene, CDR1 is SGHRS and CDR2 is YFSETQ. CDR3 sequence reads: CASSLDEAGDTQYF. CDR3 DNA: TGCGCCAGCAGCTTGGACGAGGCGGGGGATACGCAGTATTTT.

J is TRBJ2-1 and V is TRBV9, with D perhaps TRBD1 or TRBD2 (6 bases each). The CDR3 has 19 residues. Trimming removed 0 bases at V and 6 bases at J, with 25 bases between. Germline V gene lookup returns CDR1 SGDLS and CDR2 YYNGEE. The CDR3 coding sequence is TGTGCCAGCAGCGTAGGGGGATCCCCGGGGGCTCACAACGGCAATGAGCAGTTCTTC. As protein: CASSVGGSPGAHNGNEQFF.

There are many counts of this clonotype. V gene TRBV12-3 or TRBV12-4 combines with J gene TRBJ1-2, with D hard to call. With 6 bases removed from V and 4 bases from J, the gap between germline ends came to 12 bases. CDR3 length: 13 residues. DNA for the CDR3: TGTGCCAGCAGCCCCGGAAGCCTCTATGGCTACACCTTC. This encodes CASSPGSLYGYTF.

The rearrangement uses TRBV27 and TRBJ1-6, with a tentative D call TRBD1 (5 bases). V lost 9 bases and J lost 0, with 18 bases in between. CDR1 is MNHEY, CDR2 SMNVEV, per germline (reference sequence). The CDR3 spans 17 residues. The CDR3 protein is CARAARQPFSYNSPLHF. CDR3 coding DNA: TGTGCCAGGGCAGCTAGACAGCCATTCTCCTATAATTCACCCCTCCACTTT.

This clonotype has a count of ten or more. J is TRBJ2-4 and V is TRBV7-2; 7 positions agree with TRBD1. V trimming: 6 bases; J trimming: 5 bases; junction bases outside the gene matches: 10. CDR3 length equals 15 residues. Germline V lookup: CDR1 SGHTA, CDR2 FQGNSA. The CDR3: CASRASGGQENIQYF. CDR3 nucleotides: TGTGCCAGCAGGGCCTCAGGGGGTCAGGAAAACATTCAGTACTTC. The complete variable domain, with remaining parts taken from reference TRBV7-2 and TRBJ2-4, reads GAGVSQSPSNKVTEKGKDVELRCDPISGHTALYWYRQSLGQGLEFLIYFQGNSAPDKSGLPSDRFSAERTGGSVSTLTIQRTQQEDSAVYLCASRASGGQENIQYFGAGTRLSVL.

This clonotype was seen only a few times. V gene TRBV12-5 combines with J gene TRBJ1-1, with 7 positions matching TRBD1. V shed 7 bases, J shed 4 bases, and the junction held 12 bases outside the gene matches. Germline V gene data show CDR1 as LGHNT and CDR2 as FRNRAP. The CDR3 spans 15 residues. This chain's CDR3 is CASAPQGGRGTEAFF. The DNA for the CDR3 is TGTGCTAGTGCACCCCAGGGGGGGCGCGGCACTGAAGCTTTCTTT.

The V gene is TRBV11-3, the J gene TRBJ2-2, with 8 bases fitting TRBD2. The V gene end was trimmed by 5 bases and the J gene end by 6 bases; junction bases not matched to a gene: 8. The CDR3 covers 15 residues. From germline, CDR1 is SGHNT and CDR2 YENEEA. The chain's CDR3 is CASSPIAGLAGELFF. The CDR3 DNA follows: TGTGCCAGCAGCCCTATAGCGGGATTGGCCGGGGAGCTGTTTTTT.